This T cell receptor (beta chain) was observed in a study of T-cell memory formation after mild COVID-19. Notes on the study in general: Chiefly within CM and EM were the contracting CD4+ clones; CD8+ ones were within EMRA. The study found balanced CD4/CD8 in clones contracting day 15 to 85 and a CD4+ lean in later expanders. The study detected some responding clones in pre-infection memory, suggesting cross-reactive memory joined.

One entry per CDR3 protein, called by TCRdb with MiXCR from the 5' RACE reads. The repertoire holds roughly 250,000 distinct CDR3 sequences, 15% to 20% seen once, with 22% in the top ten. As for this clonotype: Antigen specificity is unknown.

This CDR3 contains 14 residues. The germline CDR1 and CDR2 sequences are MDHEN and SYDVKM. V shed 2 bases and J 6 bases; nucleotides not matched to a gene: 7. This TCR came from a man in his late teens or twenties who had mild COVID-19 (a few samples of this study predate the infection). Cell type and time point are not known. Specimen: PBMCs or a T cell subset sorted from them (not recorded which). The V and J genes are TRBV28 and TRBJ2-7; 7 bases match TRBD1. The CDR3 DNA is TGTGCCAGCAGTTTACCAGGGACAGTCCCCGAGCAGTACGTC. As protein: CASSLPGTVPEQYV.